This TCR beta chain was sequenced for a study of T cell responses to AZD1222 COVID-19 vaccine. Study conclusions and caveats: Across spike, vaccine-associated CD4 TCRs were found, dominant at 160-218 and 743-854. Scientists sampled the repertoires only once the peak T cell response had passed.

Concerning this clone: Its cognate antigen is unknown.

Generated by immunoSEQ multiplex PCR, the TCRdb table keeps only in-frame clones and is missing some. This sample has some 60,000 clones, with 70% to 90% found just once. The V gene's germline CDR1 is MDHEN and CDR2 SYDVKM. With 3 bases removed from V and 7 bases from J, the gap between germline ends came to 7 bases. The length of the CDR3 is 13 residues. The receptor was derived from an adult who received the AZD1222 COVID-19 vaccine. The V call is TRBV28, the J call TRBJ1-6; D call uncertain. The starting material was peripheral blood, obtained 28 days after the second AZD1222 dose. The CDR3 loop is CASSFVLNSPLHF. The DNA of the CDR3 is TGTGCCAGCAGTTTCGTGCTGAATTCACCCCTCCACTTT.